The next 28 T cell receptor beta chains were all read from a single sample in a study. TCRdb re-called the 5' RACE reads with MiXCR, one entry per CDR3 protein. The table includes approximately 60,000 distinct CDR3 sequences, under 25% detected once. Cells sorted as Tregs were CD4+, CD25+ and CD127-/low. Sequences were obtained from tumor-infiltrating Tregs sorted from the breast tumor. The receptors come from a female donor with breast cancer.

This clonotype has a handful of counts. J is TRBJ2-1 and V is TRBV5-1, with TRBD2 identical over 13 bases. V shed 4 bases, J shed 5 bases, and the junction held 6 bases outside the gene matches. Per germline, CDR1 SGHRS and CDR2 YFSETQ. The length of the CDR3 is 16 residues. CDR3 region: CASSQTSGRAHNEQFF. Written as DNA, the CDR3 is TGCGCCAGCAGCCAAACTAGCGGGAGGGCCCACAATGAGCAGTTCTTC.

This clonotype was seen only a few times. The gene calls are TRBV5-1 and TRBJ1-2; no clear D gene. The CDR3 is made up of 13 amino acids. Trimming took off 2 bases at V and 5 bases at J, with 10 bases between the two ends. Germline-derived CDR1 and CDR2 are SGHRS and YFSETQ. The CDR3 protein is CASSFPESYGYTF. Here the CDR3 DNA reads TGCGCCAGCAGCTTTCCAGAAAGTTATGGCTACACCTTC.

This clonotype has ten or more counts. The chain recombines TRBV7-6 with TRBJ1-4, with TRBD1 identical over 9 bases. Germline V gives CDR1 SGHVS, CDR2 FNYEAQ. V lost 2 bases to trimming and J lost 7 bases; unmatched junction nucleotides: 2. This CDR3 spans 14 amino acids. For the CDR3, the DNA is TGTGCCAGCAGCTTAACGGGACAGGGTGAAAAACTGTTTTTT. It codes for CASSLTGQGEKLFF.

This clonotype turned up a few times. V usage is TRBV4-1 and J usage is TRBJ2-3; D gene unclear. Looked up from germline, CDR1 is MGHRA and CDR2 is YSYEKL. CDR3 size: 15 residues. Trimming left V 6 bases short and J 1 base short, with 14 bases between. The CDR3 spells CASRSGQAGTDTQYF. The CDR3 nucleotides are TGCGCCAGCAGATCCGGGCAGGCGGGCACAGATACGCAGTATTTT.

Worth noting for this clonotype: Here the CDR3 omits its conserved ending phenylalanine or tryptophan, so a read error is the likely source. This chain joins TRBV2 and TRBJ1-1; D call uncertain. CDR1 is SNHLY and CDR2 is FYNNEI in the germline V gene. The CDR3 totals 12 residues. Trimming pared 7 bases from V and 2 bases from J, leaving 8 bases between. CDR3 region: CASISVNTEAFI. In DNA form, the CDR3 reads TGTGCCAGCATTTCCGTCAACACTGAAGCTTTCATT.

J is TRBJ2-1 and V is TRBV29-1; D possibly corresponds to TRBD1 (7 bases). The V end was cut by 1 base, the J end by 4 bases, with 14 bases between. Germline CDR1 SQVTM, CDR2 ANQGSEA. This CDR3 has 15 residues. The DNA of the CDR3 is TGCAGCGTTGAAGTTTGGAGGGACAGTTACAATGAGCAGTTCTTC. Translating it yields CSVEVWRDSYNEQFF.

The chain joins TRBV5-1 to TRBJ1-1; 9 bases fit TRBD1. V trimming: 6 bases; J trimming: 3 bases; junction bases outside the gene matches: 12. Germline V CDR1 and CDR2: SGHRS, YFSETQ. This CDR3 spans 16 amino acids. For the CDR3, the DNA is TGCGCCAGCACCGAGACAAGGACAGGGGCGCACACTGAAGCTTTCTTT. The encoded protein is CASTETRTGAHTEAFF.

This chain links TRBV7-2 with TRBJ1-5; tentative D call: TRBD1 (6 bases). The V gene's germline CDR1 is SGHTA and CDR2 FQGNSA. The CDR3 is made up of 14 amino acids. Trimming took off 5 bases at V and 3 bases at J, with 11 bases between the two ends. As DNA, the CDR3 is TGTGCCAGCAGCCCGGGACACCACAATCAGCCCCAGCATTTT. Translating it yields CASSPGHHNQPQHF.

In its sample, this clonotype was seen many times. The rearrangement joins TRBV4-1 to TRBJ2-1, with 12 positions matching TRBD2. Trimming removed 2 bases from V and 6 bases from J; junction bases left unmatched: 5. The CDR3 has 16 residues. Germline CDR1 and CDR2: MGHRA and YSYEKL. CDR3 residues: CASSQPRLAGANEQFF. The CDR3 nucleotides read TGCGCCAGCAGCCAACCTAGACTAGCGGGAGCCAATGAGCAGTTCTTC.

This clonotype was seen more than once but under ten times. One junction end disagrees with the germline gene, perhaps due to a read error. The genes are TRBV7-2 and TRBJ1-3, with a possible D match to TRBD1 (6 bases). This CDR3 is 14 amino acids long. Germline V gene data show CDR1 as SGHTA and CDR2 as FQGNSA. CDR3 sequence reads: CASSLQGFGNNIYF. In DNA, the CDR3 is TGTGCCAGCAGCCTACAGGGTTTCGGAAACAACATATATTTT.

This chain connects TRBV6-2 or TRBV6-3 to TRBJ2-1; 7 bases are a match to TRBD1. After removal of 5 bases from V and 10 bases from J, the junction contained 17 bases not matched to a gene. CDR3 length: 16 residues. Looked up from germline, CDR1 is MNHEY and CDR2 is SVGEGT. CDR3 in DNA: TGTGCCAGCAGTCGAAGGGGACAGACAAACTCCGGGGAGCAGTTCTTC. Its protein product is CASSRRGQTNSGEQFF.

Ten or more counts support this clonotype. The rearrangement joins TRBV5-4 to TRBJ2-1; tentatively, D is TRBD1 or TRBD2 (5 bases each). The CDR3 runs to 16 residues. In germline, CDR1 is SGHNT, CDR2 YYREEE (reference sequence). V lost 5 bases, J lost 8 bases, and 23 bases lay in between. The CDR3 region has the DNA TGTGCCAGCAGAATAGCCGGGACCGCGAATGTCCATGAGCAGTTCTTC. Protein: CASRIAGTANVHEQFF.

This clonotype was counted between two and nine times. This chain joins TRBV2 and TRBJ1-1; 9 nucleotides agree with TRBD1. J was trimmed by 0 bases and V by 1 base; bases with no gene match: 3. The germline CDR1 and CDR2 sequences are SNHLY and FYNNEI. CDR3 length: 16 residues. CDR3 residues: CASSEGTGAMNTEAFF. The CDR3 DNA reads as TGTGCCAGCAGTGAAGGGACAGGGGCCATGAACACTGAAGCTTTCTTT.

This clonotype rates as medium-sized. This chain links TRBV5-1 with TRBJ1-5; weak D call: TRBD1 (5 bases). Between the trimmed V and J ends, which lost 2 bases and 5 bases, there was a span of 11 bases. CDR1 is SGHRS, CDR2 YFSETQ, per germline. The CDR3 length is 14 residues. As DNA, the CDR3 is TGCGCCAGCAGCTTTGGAGGGGTAGATCAGCCCCAGCATTTT. It is translated as CASSFGGVDQPQHF.

The V and J genes are TRBV12-3 or TRBV12-4 and TRBJ2-2; D is uncertain. The V end was cut by 2 bases, the J end by 1 base, with 5 bases between. The CDR3 spans 14 residues. As DNA, the CDR3 is TGTGCCAGCAGTTTAAATCTGAACACCGGGGAGCTGTTTTTT. This translates into CASSLNLNTGELFF.

A few counts support this clonotype. The rearrangement joins TRBV20-1 to TRBJ1-1; 7 bases match TRBD1. V shed 2 bases and J 4 bases; nucleotides not matched to a gene: 10. The CDR3 contains 15 residues. CDR1 is DFQATT, CDR2 SNEGSKA, per germline (reference sequence). This chain's CDR3 is CSARNPGDRSTEAFF. The CDR3 nucleotides read TGCAGTGCTAGAAATCCCGGGGACAGATCCACTGAAGCTTTCTTT.

A single count supports this clonotype. A much larger clone is a single base away; this may be a read error. Because it lacks the conserved phenylalanine or tryptophan at the end, this CDR3 is likely a read error. The chain carries TRBV20-1 and TRBJ2-5; tentative D call: TRBD1 (5 bases). The CDR3 runs 16 residues. In germline, CDR1 is DFQATT, CDR2 SNEGSKA (reference sequence). V was clipped by 2 bases and J by 2 bases, with 18 bases between them. The CDR3 here is CSARPPRTLTQETQYL. For the CDR3, the DNA is TGCAGTGCTAGACCCCCCCGGACACTGACTCAAGAGACCCAGTACCTC.

This clonotype was counted many times. V and J are TRBV6-5 and TRBJ1-3; D unresolved. Germline values: CDR1 MNHEY, CDR2 SVGAGI. The V end lost 7 bases, the J end lost 0 bases, and 13 bases lay between the germline ends. The CDR3 runs 15 residues. The CDR3 DNA is TGTGCCAGCACGCTGGGCAGACCCTCTGGAAACACCATATATTTT. Protein product: CASTLGRPSGNTIYF.

This clonotype was counted only a few times. This chain joins TRBV5-1 and TRBJ2-7; D is undetermined. V lost 0 bases and J lost 5, with 12 bases in between. This CDR3 is 14 amino acids long. In germline, CDR1 is SGHRS, CDR2 YFSETQ. Here the CDR3 reads CASSLESRANEQYF. The CDR3 nucleotides read TGCGCCAGCAGCTTGGAGAGTAGGGCCAACGAGCAGTACTTC.

This clonotype is medium-sized within its sample. The gene calls are TRBV3-1 and TRBJ1-2; 7 positions match TRBD1. CDR1 and CDR2 (germline): LGHDT, YNNKEL (reference sequence). This CDR3 is built from 13 residues. Losses at the gene ends were 3 bases for V and 4 bases for J; bases not matched to a gene: 2. CDR3 residues: CASSHGDSYGYTF. As DNA, the CDR3 is TGTGCCAGCAGCCACGGGGACAGCTATGGCTACACCTTC.

The sample holds a few counts of this clonotype. The chain couples TRBV9 to TRBJ2-2; D not certain. Looked up from germline, CDR1 is SGDLS and CDR2 is YYNGEE. Trimming removed 0 bases at V and 1 base at J, with 7 bases between. This CDR3 comprises 15 residues. CDR3 DNA sequence: TGTGCCAGCAGCGTAGGGGTACTGAACACCGGGGAGCTGTTTTTT. Protein sequence: CASSVGVLNTGELFF.

This rearrangement joins TRBV4-3 to TRBJ1-2; the match to TRBD1 covers 7 bases. Germline V gene sequence: CDR1 LGHNA, CDR2 YSLEER. J lost 8 bases, V lost 1 base, and 4 bases had no gene match. The CDR3 loop spans 13 amino acids. This chain's CDR3 is CASSQATGLGYTF. CDR3 DNA sequence: TGCGCCAGCAGCCAAGCGACAGGGCTGGGCTACACCTTC.

This clonotype was detected ten times or more. This chain uses TRBV12-3 or TRBV12-4 with TRBJ1-5, with 7 positions matching TRBD1. Trimming at V came to 6 bases and at J to 5 bases, leaving 4 bases not matched to a gene. This CDR3 is 13 amino acids long. The CDR3, as DNA: TGTGCCAGCAGCAGACAGGGTCATCAGCCCCAGCATTTT. The encoded protein is CASSRQGHQPQHF.

This clonotype appeared a few times. The J gene is TRBJ2-2, the V gene TRBV7-9, with 10 bases fitting TRBD1. The V segment lost 8 bases and the J segment 7 bases; nucleotides outside the gene matches: 10. CDR3 length: 15 amino acids. In germline, CDR1 is SEHNR, CDR2 FQNEAQ (reference sequence). For the CDR3, the DNA is TGTGCCAGCTTTCGCCCGACAGGGGGCCACGGGGAGCTGTTTTTT. It yields the protein CASFRPTGGHGELFF.

This clonotype came up a few times. J is TRBJ1-1 and V is TRBV25-1, with 8 nucleotides matching TRBD1. The junction had 5 bases not matched to a gene; V was cut back by 7 bases and J by 4 bases. This CDR3 comprises 13 residues. Germline V CDR1 and CDR2: MGHDK, SYGVNS. The CDR3, as DNA: TGTGCCAGCACGCAAACAGGGGGCACTGAAGCTTTCTTT. Protein product: CASTQTGGTEAFF.

This clonotype occurred a few times. The chain recombines TRBV20-1 with TRBJ2-1, with a tentative D call TRBD2 (5 bases). Germline loops: CDR1 DFQATT, CDR2 SNEGSKA (reference sequence). Between the trimmed V and J ends, which lost 5 bases and 5 bases, there was a span of 19 bases. The CDR3 runs 15 residues. The chain's CDR3 is CSAALDKLEDNEQFF. CDR3 DNA: TGCAGTGCTGCTTTAGATAAACTAGAGGACAATGAGCAGTTCTTC.

At least ten counts were recorded for this clonotype. This rearrangement joins TRBV20-1 to TRBJ1-5; a possible D gene is TRBD1 (5 bases). This CDR3 has 14 residues. Trimming cost V 4 bases and J 0 bases, with 10 bases left between them. CDR1 and CDR2 from the germline V gene are DFQATT and SNEGSKA (reference sequence). For the CDR3, the DNA is TGCAGTGCTAACGGTGGGGGTAGCAATCAGCCCCAGCATTTT. This sequence encodes CSANGGGSNQPQHF.

This clonotype was observed a handful of times. The chain couples TRBV25-1 to TRBJ2-7; perhaps TRBD2 as D (6 bases). Between the trimmed V and J ends, which lost 5 bases and 6 bases, there was a span of 20 bases. Germline values: CDR1 MGHDK, CDR2 SYGVNS. This CDR3 spans 15 amino acids. The chain's CDR3 is CASSPGGIGVAEQYF. The CDR3 nucleotides read TGTGCCAGCAGTCCTGGAGGGATAGGGGTGGCCGAGCAGTACTTC.